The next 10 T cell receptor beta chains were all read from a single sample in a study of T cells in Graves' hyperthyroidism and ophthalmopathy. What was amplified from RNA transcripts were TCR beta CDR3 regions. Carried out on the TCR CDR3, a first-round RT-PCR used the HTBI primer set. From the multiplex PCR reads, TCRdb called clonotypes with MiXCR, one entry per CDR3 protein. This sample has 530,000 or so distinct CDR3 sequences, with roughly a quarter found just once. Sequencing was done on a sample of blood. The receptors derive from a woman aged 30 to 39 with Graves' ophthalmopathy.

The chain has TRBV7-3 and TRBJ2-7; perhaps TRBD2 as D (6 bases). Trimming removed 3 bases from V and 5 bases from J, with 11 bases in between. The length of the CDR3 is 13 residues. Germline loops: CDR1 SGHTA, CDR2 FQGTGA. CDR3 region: CASSLGGTHEQYF. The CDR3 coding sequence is TGTGCCAGCAGCTTGGGGGGTACCCACGAGCAGTACTTC.

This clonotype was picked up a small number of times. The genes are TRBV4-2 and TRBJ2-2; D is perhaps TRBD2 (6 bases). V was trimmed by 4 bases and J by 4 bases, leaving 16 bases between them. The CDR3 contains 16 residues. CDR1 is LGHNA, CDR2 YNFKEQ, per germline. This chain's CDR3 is CASSPLGGPFTGELFF. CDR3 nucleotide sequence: TGTGCCAGCAGCCCCCTCGGAGGGCCCTTCACCGGGGAGCTGTTTTTT.

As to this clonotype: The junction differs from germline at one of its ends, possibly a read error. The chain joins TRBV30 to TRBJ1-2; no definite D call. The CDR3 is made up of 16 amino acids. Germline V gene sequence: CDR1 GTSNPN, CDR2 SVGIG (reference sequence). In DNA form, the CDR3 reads TGTGCCTGGAGTGTAAATTTGGCAGTGTTTAACTATGGTTACACCTTC. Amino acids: CAWSVNLAVFNYGYTF.

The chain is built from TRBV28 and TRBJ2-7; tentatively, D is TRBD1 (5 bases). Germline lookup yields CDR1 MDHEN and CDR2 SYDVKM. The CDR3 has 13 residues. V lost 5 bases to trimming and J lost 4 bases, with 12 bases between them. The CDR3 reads CASSIPHRYEQYF. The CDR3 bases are TGTGCCAGCAGTATCCCCCACAGGTACGAGCAGTACTTC.

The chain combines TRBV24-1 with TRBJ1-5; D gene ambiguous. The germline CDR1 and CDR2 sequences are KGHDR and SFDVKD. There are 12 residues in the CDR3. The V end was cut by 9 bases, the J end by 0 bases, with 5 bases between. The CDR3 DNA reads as TGTGCCACCGACCATAGCAATCAGCCCCAGCATTTT. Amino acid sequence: CATDHSNQPQHF.

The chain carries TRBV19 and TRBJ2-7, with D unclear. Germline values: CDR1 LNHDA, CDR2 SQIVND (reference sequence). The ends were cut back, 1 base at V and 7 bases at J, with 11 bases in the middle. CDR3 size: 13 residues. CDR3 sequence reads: CASSIGGQWEQYF. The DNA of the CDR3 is TGTGCCAGTAGTATAGGCGGCCAGTGGGAGCAGTACTTC.

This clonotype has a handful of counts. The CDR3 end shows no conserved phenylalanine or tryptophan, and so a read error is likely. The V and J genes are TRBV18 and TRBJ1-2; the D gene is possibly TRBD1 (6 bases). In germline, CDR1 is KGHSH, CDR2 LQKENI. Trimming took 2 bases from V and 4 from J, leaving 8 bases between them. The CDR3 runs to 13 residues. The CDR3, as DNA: TGTGCCAGCTCACCAGAACAGGGCTATGGCTACACCCTC. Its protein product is CASSPEQGYGYTL.

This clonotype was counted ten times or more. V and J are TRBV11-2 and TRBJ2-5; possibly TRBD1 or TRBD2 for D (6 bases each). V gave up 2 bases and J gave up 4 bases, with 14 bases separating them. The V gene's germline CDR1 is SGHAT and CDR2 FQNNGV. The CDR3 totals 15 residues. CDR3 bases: TGTGCCAGCAGCTTAACCGGGGGCTTCGGAGAGACCCAGTACTTC. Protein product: CASSLTGGFGETQYF.

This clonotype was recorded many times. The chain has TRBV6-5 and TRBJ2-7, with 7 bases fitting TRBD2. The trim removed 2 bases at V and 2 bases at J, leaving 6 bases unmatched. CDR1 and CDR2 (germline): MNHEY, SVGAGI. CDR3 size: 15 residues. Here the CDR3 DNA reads TGTGCCAGCAGTTACGGGGCTAGCGGAACCTACGAGCAGTACTTC. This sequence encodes CASSYGASGTYEQYF.

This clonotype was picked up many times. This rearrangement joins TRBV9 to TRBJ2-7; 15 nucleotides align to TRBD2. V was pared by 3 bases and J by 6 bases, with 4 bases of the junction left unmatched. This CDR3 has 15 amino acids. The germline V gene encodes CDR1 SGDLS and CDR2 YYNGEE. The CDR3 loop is CASSAGTSGGFEQYF. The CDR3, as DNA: TGTGCCAGCAGCGCCGGGACTAGCGGGGGGTTCGAGCAGTACTTC.